A selection of T cell receptor beta chains follows, all from one sample in a study of T cells after posttransplantation cyclophosphamide. The data were produced by immunoSEQ multiplex PCR, yet TCRdb's version contains in-frame clones alone and is incomplete. The sample contains about 21,000 clones, about nine tenths of which appear only once. The sequencing used PBMCs, collected after allogeneic stem cell transplant with posttransplant cyclophosphamide. The receptors were sampled from a female patient aged 35 to 55 who received an allogeneic stem cell transplant from a related donor, was CMV-positive, and had no GVHD. Some T cells may originate from the graft donor. Each CDR3 is given with its conserved first and last residue. Fields, in order: clone size, CDR3 length, J gene, D gene, V gene, CDR3 DNA, CDR3 protein. The D gene is left open where the match is weak. Rows give clone size only sometimes, using once, few, many, or a class for an expanded clone.

>NA|15|TRBJ1-3|NA|TRBV6-5
TGTGCCAGCAGTTACTCGACAGCCTCTGGAAACACCACATATTTT
CASSYSTASGNTTYF
>NA|16|TRBJ2-7|TRBD1|TRBV6-5
TGTGCCAGCAGTTCGATACCGGGACAGGGAAAAGGCGAGCAGTACTTC
CASSSIPGQGKGEQYF
>NA|16|TRBJ2-1|NA|TRBV27
TGTGCCAGCAGCCGACCTAGGGGGTACACCTACAATGAGCAGTTCTTC
CASSRPRGYTYNEQFF
>NA|15|TRBJ2-3|NA|TRBV4-2
TGTGCCAGCAGCCGCCGGGACTTACCCACAGATACGCAGTATTTT
CASSRRDLPTDTQYF
>NA|15|TRBJ2-4|TRBD2|TRBV6-1
TGTGCCAGTTCTATTAGCGGGCTAGCCAAAAACATTCAGTACTTC
CASSISGLAKNIQYF
>NA|15|TRBJ2-5|TRBD1|TRBV7-3
TGTGCCAGCAGCCCTGGGACAGGGGTCCCAGAGACCCAGTACTTC
CASSPGTGVPETQYF
>NA|17|TRBJ2-3|NA|TRBV5-1
TGCGCCAGCAGCCTTTACTTTCCCCCTCGAAAAAAAGATACGCAGTATTTT
CASSLYFPPRKKDTQYF
>once|17|TRBJ2-7|TRBD2|TRBV4-3
TGCGCCAGCAGCCGCTCTTCTACTAGCGGACTGCCCTACGAGCAGTACTTC
CASSRSSTSGLPYEQYF
>NA|15|TRBJ2-3|TRBD2|TRBV25-1
TGTGCCAGCAGCTCGGGAGGGAGAGACACAGATACGCAGTATTTT
CASSSGGRDTDTQYF
>few|15|TRBJ1-6|TRBD1|TRBV9
TGTGCCAGCAGCGCTAGACAGGGTATAATTTCACCCCTCCACTTT
CASSARQGIISPLHF
>NA|12|TRBJ2-7|NA|TRBV28
TGTGCCAGCAGGTGGGACAACTACGAGCAGTACTTC
CASRWDNYEQYF
>NA|13|TRBJ2-7|TRBD2|TRBV7-2
TGTGCCAGCAGCGTCGGGACTAAATACGAGCAGTACTTC
CASSVGTKYEQYF
>NA|15|TRBJ1-5|NA|TRBV7-2
TGTGCCAGCAGCTTAGTGGGGGGGATCAGTCAGCCCCAGCATTTT
CASSLVGGISQPQHF
>NA|15|TRBJ1-5|NA|TRBV6-5
TGTGCCAGCAGCCCCTTGGGGCAGGCAGATCAGCCCCAGCATTTT
CASSPLGQADQPQHF
>NA|13|TRBJ2-5|NA|TRBV5-6
TGTGCCAGCAGCTTGGGTCGGCGCGGGTACCCGTACTTC
CASSLGRRGYPYF
>once|17|TRBJ1-2|NA|TRBV28
TGTGCCAGCAGTACTGAGATGACCGGGGGGCCGGGCTATGGCTACACCTTC
CASSTEMTGGPGYGYTF
>NA|16|TRBJ2-5|TRBD2|TRBV23-1
TGCGCCAGCAGTCAGGGGGGAGGGCCGGAGTGTGGGACCCAGTACTTC
CASSQGGGPECGTQYF
>NA|13|TRBJ2-2|TRBD2|TRBV27
TGTGCCAGCAGTTTATGGGGGGGTTGGGAGCTGTTTTTT
CASSLWGGWELFF
>NA|15|TRBJ2-7|NA|TRBV4-2
TGTGCCAGCAGCCAAGGTGGTTCAGGTGCCTACGAGCAGTACTTC
CASSQGGSGAYEQYF
>few|15|TRBJ2-1|NA|TRBV7-9
TGTGCCAGCAGCCGGAGCCAGGGGATATACAATGAGCAGTTCTTC
CASSRSQGIYNEQFF
>NA|16|TRBJ2-3|NA|TRBV27
TGTGCCAGCAGTTCGCGACAGGCCTATAGCACAGATACGCAGTATTTT
CASSSRQAYSTDTQYF
>NA|17|TRBJ2-1|NA|TRBV5-5
TGTGCCAGCAGCTATCCCGGGACTTCGATCTCCTACAATGAGCAGTTCTTC
CASSYPGTSISYNEQFF
>once|17|TRBJ1-2|NA|TRBV7-2
TGTGCCAGCAGCTTCCCGCCTAAGCGCAACGGGAACTATGGCTACACCTTC
CASSFPPKRNGNYGYTF
>NA|16|TRBJ1-1|NA|TRBV7-9
TGTGCCAGCACCGTGGACAGTCCAGTCCAGAACACTGAAGCTTTCTTT
CASTVDSPVQNTEAFF
>NA|15|TRBJ2-7|NA|TRBV21-1
TGTGCCAGCAGCCCCTCCGGGGGAGAGTCCTACGAGCAGTACTTC
CASSPSGGESYEQYF
>NA|14|TRBJ1-2|TRBD1|TRBV5-1
TGCGCCAGCAGCCCGACAGGGGAACTTTATGGCTACACCTTC
CASSPTGELYGYTF
>NA|15|TRBJ1-4|TRBD1|TRBV18
TGTGCCAGCTCACCACTCGGGACAGGGGAGGAAAAACTGTTTTTT
CASSPLGTGEEKLFF
>once|16|TRBJ2-2|TRBD1|TRBV9
TGTGCCAGCAGCGCCACAGGGGGCGCACGGACCGGGGAGCTGTTTTTT
CASSATGGARTGELFF
>NA|16|TRBJ2-1|NA|TRBV4-2
TGTGCCAGCAGCCAAGTAGGACAGAGCTCCTACAATGAGCAGTTCTTC
CASSQVGQSSYNEQFF
>NA|15|TRBJ1-1|NA|TRBV5-1
TGCGCCAGCAGCTTCCTTGCGGGAGGGAGTACTGAAGCTTTCTTT
CASSFLAGGSTEAFF
>NA|14|TRBJ1-1|TRBD1|TRBV4-1
TGCGCCAGCAGCCACAGACAGGGCCACACTGAAGCTTTCTTT
CASSHRQGHTEAFF
>NA|14|TRBJ2-5|TRBD1|TRBV7-9
TGTGCCAGCAGCAGTGACAGGGTTCGAGAGACCCAGTACTTC
CASSSDRVRETQYF
>NA|15|TRBJ2-1|TRBD2|TRBV27
TGTGCCAGCAGTTTGAGGCTAGCGGGTCACAATGAGCAGTTCTTC
CASSLRLAGHNEQFF
>few|13|TRBJ1-4|NA|TRBV15
TGTGCCACCACGCTCCAGGCGGAGGGTCAACTGTTTTTT
CATTLQAEGQLFF
>NA|16|TRBJ1-5|TRBD1|TRBV18
TGTGCCAGCTCACTGCTCCAGGGGGTTAGCAATCAGCCCCAGCATTTT
CASSLLQGVSNQPQHF
>NA|19|TRBJ2-3|TRBD2|TRBV19
TGTGCCAGTACTGAACTATTCGAGAAGCGGGAGGGCCGCACAGATACGCAGTATTTT
CASTELFEKREGRTDTQYF
>NA|16|TRBJ2-7|NA|TRBV21-1
TGTGCCAACCAGACCCTAGGACAGGACGGGTCCTACGAGCAGTACTTC
CANQTLGQDGSYEQYF
>NA|13|TRBJ2-7|TRBD2|TRBV29-1
TGCAGCGTTGAGTCGCGGGAGGGATACGAGCAGTACTTC
CSVESREGYEQYF
>NA|14|TRBJ1-2|NA|TRBV7-2
TGTGCCAGCAGCTTAAGTCTCGGGAACTATGGCTACACCTTC
CASSLSLGNYGYTF
>NA|17|TRBJ2-2|TRBD2|TRBV7-6
TGTGCCAGCAGCTTAGCGGTAGCGGGTGGGCGCACCGGGGAGCTGTTTTTT
CASSLAVAGGRTGELFF
>NA|13|TRBJ1-2|NA|TRBV19
TGTGCCGGTAGTATGAGGACGCAGGGTGGCTACACCTTC
CAGSMRTQGGYTF
>NA|15|TRBJ2-3|TRBD2|TRBV10-3
TGTGCCAGCGCCGGGACTAGCGGGGGTACAGATACGCAGTATTTT
CASAGTSGGTDTQYF
>NA|16|TRBJ2-1|NA|TRBV7-9
TGTGCCACCCCCGGGGGCGGGAGTTCCATCGCGAATGAGCAGTTCTTC
CATPGGGSSIANEQFF